These T cell receptor beta chains were read from a single sample in a study of glioma-infiltrating T cells. Using its own MiXCR run on the multiplex PCR reads, TCRdb lists one record per CDR3 protein. The sample contains around 350,000 distinct CDR3 sequences, about two fifths of which appear only once. The sequencing sample was made of glioma tissue, nonneoplastic brain tissue, or PBMCs (not recorded which). These receptors came from a human donor with low-grade glioma or glioblastoma, undergoing nonglioma brain surgery, or in good health (not recorded which). Each CDR3 is given with its conserved first and last residue.

V gene: TRBV28; CDR3 protein: CASSLLGSYNEQFF
V gene: TRBV12-3/TRBV12-4; CDR3 protein: CASSSSDSPMKHGYTF
V gene: TRBV19; CDR3 protein: CASGRGNTQTTDTQYF
V gene: TRBV7-2; CDR3 protein: CASSPGGDSGNTIYF
V gene: TRBV15; CDR3 protein: CATSSLLVGDEQFF
V gene: TRBV28; CDR3 protein: CASSFGLVKDEQYF
V gene: TRBV28; CDR3 protein: CASITPRCALYEQYF
V gene: TRBV19; CDR3 protein: CASSPPREISYEQYF
V gene: TRBV6-1; CDR3 protein: CASSGPFRLGEQFF
V gene: TRBV6-1; CDR3 protein: CASSSRGSTDMQYF
V gene: TRBV7-9; CDR3 protein: CASSSAGTGGEGYTF
V gene: TRBV18; CDR3 protein: CASSPPMAGLEAFF
V gene: TRBV2; CDR3 protein: CASSGAGGSNTEAFF
V gene: TRBV27; CDR3 protein: CASSPTTSGTYNEQFF
V gene: TRBV24-1; CDR3 protein: CATSDFGVTDTQYF
V gene: TRBV6-1; CDR3 protein: CASSEAGSNYGYTF
V gene: TRBV15; CDR3 protein: CATSRDPIGELFF
V gene: TRBV20-1; CDR3 protein: CSASGQAWGEQFF
V gene: TRBV12-3/TRBV12-4; CDR3 protein: CAITPTGDTEAFF
V gene: TRBV3-1; CDR3 protein: CASSHEGDEAFF
V gene: TRBV5-1; CDR3 protein: CASSLDREDSPLHF
V gene: TRBV19; CDR3 protein: CASSILSDSNQPQHF
V gene: TRBV15; CDR3 protein: CATSRGYVAGTYEQYF
V gene: TRBV20-1; CDR3 protein: CSPAGTSEDTQYF
V gene: TRBV19; CDR3 protein: CASSFGVVYEQYF
V gene: TRBV27; CDR3 protein: CASSKRQREKLFF
V gene: TRBV4-1; CDR3 protein: CASSPGAGGEQYF
V gene: TRBV20-1; CDR3 protein: CSVKRGTETQYF
V gene: TRBV5-8; CDR3 protein: CASSIDSSTQYF
V gene: TRBV27; CDR3 protein: CASIPGQGPSGNTIHF
V gene: TRBV28; CDR3 protein: CASSFMISDRGLGNEQFF
V gene: TRBV4-1; CDR3 protein: CASSFFGTDTQYF
V gene: TRBV18; CDR3 protein: CASSPPGRVKNIQYF
V gene: TRBV28; CDR3 protein: CASSTIGLDLAYEQYF
V gene: TRBV6-1; CDR3 protein: CASSTGSYNEQFF
V gene: TRBV2; CDR3 protein: CASSVLSGKFGYEQYF
V gene: TRBV6-1; CDR3 protein: CASSTPYLGGAGTGNTIYF
V gene: TRBV5-4; CDR3 protein: CASSLGYSYEQFF
V gene: TRBV20-1; CDR3 protein: CSAGGQGAYNEQFF
V gene: TRBV18; CDR3 protein: CATAGARSSYNEQFF
V gene: TRBV20-1; CDR3 protein: CSARIGHEQFF
V gene: TRBV28; CDR3 protein: CASSLESGTEASF
V gene: TRBV6-6; CDR3 protein: CASSYSRTGDLWVNQPQHF
V gene: TRBV7-2; CDR3 protein: CASSLGGLVSDTQYF
V gene: TRBV27; CDR3 protein: CASSGGADQPQHF
V gene: TRBV28; CDR3 protein: CASSLFQMGGLGTNEKLFF
V gene: TRBV28; CDR3 protein: CASSLDLDTQYF
V gene: TRBV18; CDR3 protein: CASSQTENTEAFF
V gene: TRBV10-3; CDR3 protein: CAISDITDGNTIYF
V gene: TRBV20-1; CDR3 protein: CSARDQTGAQPQHF
V gene: TRBV20-1; CDR3 protein: CSARDPGETYEQYF
V gene: TRBV12-3/TRBV12-4; CDR3 protein: CASRKRRLMNTEAFF
V gene: TRBV20-1; CDR3 protein: CSATTSGSYEQYF
V gene: TRBV15; CDR3 protein: CATSGQFMSYGANVLTF
V gene: TRBV12-3/TRBV12-4; CDR3 protein: CASSLAAHERGTDTQYF
V gene: TRBV12-3/TRBV12-4; CDR3 protein: CASTEQGAWNTEAFF
V gene: TRBV4-1; CDR3 protein: CASSPGRNNEQFF